One and the same sample provided the 27 T cell receptor beta chains below, sequenced in a study of CD8 T cells in ankylosing spondylitis. Study outcomes and limitations: Several highly homologous variants made up a TCR beta motif, and this motif appeared characteristic of ankylosing spondylitis blood.

No antigen is known for these receptors. TCRdb analysed the 5' RACE reads with MiXCR anew, one entry per CDR3 protein. This sample has roughly 350,000 distinct CDR3 sequences, with roughly 8% found just once. The specimen was blood, either unsorted or a sorted T cell fraction (not recorded which). These TCRs come from a male donor with ankylosing spondylitis.

This clonotype occurred a few times. The rearrangement uses TRBV4-1 and TRBJ2-1, with 9 bases fitting TRBD1. From germline, CDR1 is MGHRA and CDR2 YSYEKL. The CDR3 length is 17 residues. The ends lost 2 bases at V and 4 bases at J; junction bases unmatched: 9. The CDR3 region has the DNA TGCGCCAGCAGCCAACGCCCTGGACAGGGGCCTTACAATGAGCAGTTCTTC. This encodes CASSQRPGQGPYNEQFF.

This clonotype was observed a few times. V is TRBV28 and J is TRBJ2-7; D remains ambiguous. Per the germline V gene, CDR1 is MDHEN and CDR2 is SYDVKM. The V and J ends lost 4 bases and 0 bases respectively, with 16 bases between them. The CDR3 has 16 residues. CDR3 nucleotides: TGTGCCAGCAGTTCCCCCAGCGTCCCGAGCTCCTACGAGCAGTACTTC. Protein sequence: CASSSPSVPSSYEQYF.

The chain recombines TRBV29-1 with TRBJ1-6; 8 positions match TRBD1. Germline V lookup: CDR1 SQVTM, CDR2 ANQGSEA. J was trimmed by 10 bases and V by 6 bases; bases with no gene match: 8. This CDR3 contains 13 residues. The CDR3: CSVLQGADSPLHF. The DNA of the CDR3 is TGCAGCGTCCTTCAGGGGGCCGACTCACCCCTCCACTTT. The whole variable domain, filled in from reference TRBV29-1 and TRBJ1-6, reads SAVISQKPSRDICQRGTSLTIQCQVDSQVTMMFWYRQQPGQSLTLIATANQGSEATYESGFVIDKFPISRPNLTFSTLTVSNMSPEDSSIYLCSVLQGADSPLHFGNGTRLTVT.

This clonotype was found a few times. The V call is TRBV7-2, the J call TRBJ2-1, with D maybe TRBD1 (5 bases). Germline loops: CDR1 SGHTA, CDR2 FQGNSA. The CDR3 contains 13 residues. V lost 2 bases and J 12 bases, leaving 14 bases between the germline ends. CDR3 DNA sequence: TGTGCCAGCAGCTTACCCCGGGCCCAGGGGCAGTTCTTC. This codes for CASSLPRAQGQFF.

The rearrangement links TRBV20-1 to TRBJ2-5, with D perhaps TRBD2 (6 bases). The germline gives CDR1 DFQATT, CDR2 SNEGSKA (reference sequence). The CDR3 is made up of 17 amino acids. Deletions cut 3 bases from V and 0 bases from J, with 20 bases between. CDR3 in DNA: TGCAGTGCTAGCCTGTCTGCCGGGAGCTTTGACCAAGAGACCCAGTACTTC. As protein: CSASLSAGSFDQETQYF.

This clonotype was observed a handful of times. J is TRBJ2-7 and V is TRBV25-1; D might be TRBD2 (6 bases). V was trimmed by 5 bases and J by 5 bases, leaving 13 bases between them. CDR1 MGHDK and CDR2 SYGVNS come from the germline V gene. The CDR3 runs 13 residues. This CDR3 reads CASSPRGWNEQYF. In DNA form, the CDR3 reads TGTGCCAGCAGTCCTCGGGGGTGGAACGAGCAGTACTTC.

This clonotype was counted only a few times. The chain employs TRBV20-1 and TRBJ1-5; TRBD1 might be the D (6 bases). V lost 4 bases and J lost 1, with 17 bases in between. Per germline, CDR1 DFQATT and CDR2 SNEGSKA (reference sequence). This CDR3 region has 16 residues. The CDR3: CSANLGQYGSNQPQHF. CDR3 DNA: TGCAGTGCTAATCTCGGACAGTATGGCAGCAATCAGCCCCAGCATTTT.

The V and J genes are TRBV20-1 and TRBJ2-3, with 8 positions matching TRBD2. The CDR3 spans 13 residues. CDR1 is DFQATT and CDR2 is SNEGSKA in the germline V gene (reference sequence). The V and J ends lost 5 bases and 14 bases, in that order; junction bases with no gene match: 15. The CDR3 coding sequence is TGCAGTGCTCGGAACCCTGGGACTAGTGATCCGTATTTT. Amino acids: CSARNPGTSDPYF.

V usage is TRBV10-3 and J usage is TRBJ2-7; 14 bases are shared with TRBD2. V was clipped by 6 bases and J by 9 bases; unmatched bases: 7. CDR1 and CDR2 from the germline V gene are ENHRY and SYGVKD. The CDR3 contains 14 residues. Here the CDR3 DNA reads TGTGCCATCAGAAGGGGACTAGCGGGAGATGGGCAGTACTTC. It encodes CAIRRGLAGDGQYF.

This clonotype was detected only a few times. The chain combines TRBV5-1 with TRBJ1-6; 10 bases align to TRBD1. The CDR3 is made up of 14 amino acids. The germline CDR1 and CDR2 sequences are SGHRS and YFSETQ. The V segment lost 4 bases and the J segment 10 bases; nucleotides outside the gene matches: 5. CDR3 loop: CASSIDRGRSPLHF. The CDR3 DNA sequence: TGCGCCAGCAGCATTGACAGGGGGCGGTCACCCCTCCACTTT.

This clonotype was counted at least ten times. This chain joins TRBV29-1 and TRBJ1-1; TRBD1 might be the D (6 bases). The CDR3 consists of 13 residues. The ends were cut back, 8 bases at V and 0 bases at J, with 13 bases in the middle. Germline CDR1 is SQVTM and CDR2 is ANQGSEA. CDR3 loop: CSLSDSMNTEAFF. DNA for the CDR3: TGCAGCCTCTCGGACAGCATGAACACTGAAGCTTTCTTT.

This chain connects TRBV12-3 or TRBV12-4 to TRBJ2-1; perhaps TRBD2 as D (6 bases). The V and J ends lost 7 bases and 6 bases respectively, with 22 bases between them. The CDR3 runs to 16 residues. The CDR3 nucleotides are TGTGCCAGCACGCAGACCGGACGGGGACTTGTCAATGAGCAGTTCTTC. It translates to CASTQTGRGLVNEQFF.

The genes are TRBV7-6 and TRBJ1-5; 7 nucleotides align to TRBD1. Germline V gene sequence: CDR1 SGHVS, CDR2 FNYEAQ. V trimming: 2 bases; J trimming: 1 base; junction bases outside the gene matches: 5. The CDR3 spans 16 residues. The DNA of the CDR3 is TGTGCCAGCAGCTTATTGGCAGGGGGGAGCAATCAGCCCCAGCATTTT. It translates to CASSLLAGGSNQPQHF. Using reference TRBV7-6 and TRBJ1-5 for the parts outside the CDR3, the full variable domain is GAGVSQSPRYKVTKRGQDVALRCDPISGHVSLYWYRQALGQGPEFLTYFNYEAQQDKSGLPNDRFSAERPEGSISTLTIQRTEQRDSAMYRCASSLLAGGSNQPQHFGDGTRLSIL.

V is TRBV20-1 and J is TRBJ2-3, with a possible D match to TRBD2 (6 bases). The CDR3 contains 15 residues. V lost 1 base and J 3 bases, leaving 14 bases between the germline ends. Looked up from germline, CDR1 is DFQATT and CDR2 is SNEGSKA (reference sequence). The CDR3 region has the DNA TGCAGTGCTAGAGGGGGGACTGGCAGAACAGATACGCAGTATTTT. Its protein is CSARGGTGRTDTQYF.

This clonotype was detected a few times. This rearrangement joins TRBV4-2 to TRBJ2-4, with 7 bases aligning to TRBD1. Germline CDR1 reads LGHNA; CDR2 reads YNFKEQ. The trim removed 3 bases at V and 4 bases at J, leaving 6 bases unmatched. This CDR3 contains 15 residues. CDR3 protein: CASSQGDRAKNIQYF. The CDR3 region has the DNA TGTGCCAGCAGCCAGGGGGACAGAGCAAAAAACATTCAGTACTTC.

This clonotype was seen many times. J is TRBJ1-2 and V is TRBV7-8, with D possibly matching TRBD1 (6 bases). The germline V gene has CDR1 SGHVS and CDR2 FQNEAQ. The CDR3 spans 14 residues. V was shortened by 1 base and J by 8 bases, with 14 bases between the two germline ends. The CDR3 DNA is TGTGCCAGCAGCTTAGTAAATCGCGGGGGCGGCTACACCTTC. It translates to CASSLVNRGGGYTF.

This clonotype was seen a handful of times. The genes are TRBV29-1 and TRBJ1-5; D is perhaps TRBD1 (5 bases). Trimming shortened V by 6 bases and J by 0 bases, and 21 bases separated the two germline ends. CDR1 and CDR2 (germline): SQVTM, ANQGSEA. The CDR3 has 17 amino acids. CDR3: CSVTTAGGVYSNQPQHF. The CDR3 nucleotides are TGCAGCGTCACCACCGCCGGAGGGGTTTATAGCAATCAGCCCCAGCATTTT.

In this sample, this clonotype turned up a few times. The chain uses TRBV5-1 and TRBJ2-6; 8 bases are shared with TRBD1. From germline, CDR1 is SGHRS and CDR2 YFSETQ. This CDR3 has 15 residues. J was trimmed by 4 bases and V by 4 bases; bases with no gene match: 4. CDR3 in amino acids: CASSEQGVGANVLTF. CDR3 coding DNA: TGCGCCAGCAGCGAACAGGGGGTCGGGGCCAACGTCCTGACTTTC.

This clonotype appeared a few times. One junction end does not reproduce the germline sequence, and a read error may be involved. CDR3 in amino acids: CASSPYRLMGMNTEAFF. The CDR3 DNA is TGTGCCAGCTCACCATATCGGTTAATGGGGATGAACACTGAAGCCTTCTTT. This chain links TRBV18 with TRBJ1-1, with no clear D. In germline, CDR1 is KGHSH, CDR2 LQKENI. The CDR3 consists of 17 residues.

The chain links TRBV6-5 to TRBJ1-5, with D perhaps TRBD1 (5 bases). Per germline, CDR1 MNHEY and CDR2 SVGAGI. The length of the CDR3 is 14 residues. The ends were cut back, 4 bases at V and 7 bases at J, with 14 bases in the middle. The CDR3 sequence: CASSSQGPNQPQHF. In DNA, the CDR3 is TGTGCCAGCAGTTCTCAGGGACCAAACCAGCCCCAGCATTTT.

This clonotype was observed a handful of times. The V and J genes are TRBV2 and TRBJ1-1; D gene uncertain. Germline-derived CDR1 and CDR2 are SNHLY and FYNNEI. The CDR3 is 11 amino acids. V lost 7 bases and J lost 8, with 11 bases in between. For the CDR3, the DNA is TGTGCCAGCAAATTTGGGCTCGAAGCTTTCTTT. Translated: CASKFGLEAFF.

There are a few counts of this clonotype. The chain uses TRBV7-2 and TRBJ1-4; D is uncertain. Trimming pared 1 base from V and 6 bases from J, leaving 12 bases between. The length of the CDR3 is 15 residues. Germline lookup yields CDR1 SGHTA and CDR2 FQGNSA. The CDR3 loop is CASSLGVMIYEKLFF. CDR3 coding DNA: TGTGCCAGCAGCTTAGGGGTGATGATATATGAAAAACTGTTTTTT.

This clonotype was counted between two and nine times. The genes are TRBV3-1 and TRBJ2-7; D may be TRBD2 (5 bases). The CDR3 is made up of 14 amino acids. Trimming removed 0 bases from V and 3 bases from J, with 9 bases in between. Looked up from germline, CDR1 is LGHDT and CDR2 is YNNKEL (reference sequence). CDR3 bases: TGTGCCAGCAGCCAAGAAGGACGGGACTACGAGCAGTACTTC. Residues: CASSQEGRDYEQYF.

This clonotype was counted between two and nine times. V and J are TRBV27 and TRBJ2-6, with TRBD1 matching over 7 bases. CDR3 size: 15 residues. Germline loops: CDR1 MNHEY, CDR2 SMNVEV (reference sequence). V was clipped by 6 bases and J by 3 bases; unmatched bases: 5. CDR3: CASRNRGGGANVLTF. The DNA of the CDR3 is TGTGCCAGCAGGAACAGGGGCGGTGGGGCCAACGTCCTGACTTTC.

The sample holds a few counts of this clonotype. The J gene is TRBJ2-7, the V gene TRBV14, with 12 positions matching TRBD2. The ends lost 4 bases at V and 0 bases at J; junction bases unmatched: 13. The CDR3 consists of 19 residues. In germline, CDR1 is SGHDN, CDR2 FVKESK. CDR3 bases: TGTGCCAGCAGCCCCGGTCGGCTAGCGGGAGGGCCAAGCTCCTACGAGCAGTACTTC. This translates into CASSPGRLAGGPSSYEQYF.

Many counts were recorded for this clonotype. V and J are TRBV29-1 and TRBJ2-1; TRBD2 agrees at 13 bases. The CDR3 consists of 13 residues. The V segment lost 7 bases and the J segment 7 bases; nucleotides outside the gene matches: 4. Germline CDR1 is SQVTM and CDR2 is ANQGSEA. The CDR3 reads CSAGTSGTNEQFF. CDR3 DNA sequence: TGCAGCGCCGGGACTAGCGGGACGAATGAGCAGTTCTTC.

The chain has TRBV28 and TRBJ2-5, with TRBD2 as a possible D gene (6 bases). Germline-derived CDR1 and CDR2 are MDHEN and SYDVKM. Trimming removed 3 bases at V and 2 bases at J, with 13 bases between. The CDR3 sequence is 15 residues long. In nucleotides, the CDR3 is TGTGCCAGCAGTTTGGAGACTAGTGGGCAAGAGACCCAGTACTTC. Its translation is CASSLETSGQETQYF.